This entry lists 22 T cell receptor beta chains sequenced from one sample in a study of graft-versus-host responses after intestinal transplantation. Their cognate antigens are unknown. This table comes from immunoSEQ multiplex PCR, and its TCRdb copy is limited to in-frame clones, with some not included. The profile shows fewer than 80,000 clones, roughly nine tenths of them singletons. The material was unstimulated CD8+ T cells sorted from spleen or lymph node cells, obtained before transplant. Receptors originate from a human donor who was the organ donor for an intestinal transplant.

The V call is TRBV14, the J call TRBJ2-5; TRBD2 agrees at 10 bases. Trimming at V came to 3 bases and at J to 2 bases, leaving 3 bases not matched to a gene. The CDR3 has 15 amino acids. Germline V gene lookup returns CDR1 SGHDN and CDR2 FVKESK. The CDR3 DNA reads TGTGCCAGCAGCCAGGGACTAGCGATTCAAGAGACCCAGTACTTC. Its protein product is CASSQGLAIQETQYF.

This clone showed up just once. V is TRBV5-1 and J is TRBJ2-3; a weak D match, TRBD2 (6 bases). Germline loops: CDR1 SGHRS, CDR2 YFSETQ. With 2 bases removed from V and 6 bases from J, the gap between germline ends came to 13 bases. The CDR3 has 14 amino acids. The DNA for the CDR3 is TGCGCCAGCAGCTTACTGACTAGTCGTGATACGCAGTATTTT. It specifies CASSLLTSRDTQYF.

The chain carries TRBV7-3 and TRBJ1-1; D unresolved. The germline V and J ends were trimmed by 2 bases and 0 bases, with 4 bases remaining between them. There are 13 residues in the CDR3. CDR1 SGHTA and CDR2 FQGTGA come from the germline V gene. The CDR3: CASSLEVNTEAFF. The DNA of the CDR3 is TGTGCCAGCAGCTTAGAGGTGAACACTGAAGCTTTCTTT.

This clone has only one observation. This sequence joins TRBV7-3 and TRBJ2-1, with TRBD1 matching over 9 bases. Germline V gene lookup returns CDR1 SGHTA and CDR2 FQGTGA. J lost 6 bases, V lost 5 bases, and 8 bases had no gene match. The CDR3 totals 15 residues. The CDR3 bases are TGTGCCAGCAGCCCCGGGACAGGGATTTTCAATGAGCAGTTCTTC. Translating gives CASSPGTGIFNEQFF.

The V gene is TRBV27, the J gene TRBJ1-5; D is undetermined. V lost 2 bases, J lost 3 bases, and 8 bases lay in between. Germline-derived CDR1 and CDR2 are MNHEY and SMNVEV (reference sequence). The CDR3 is made up of 14 amino acids. This chain's CDR3 is CASSLVPVNQPQHF. The CDR3 DNA follows: TGTGCCAGCAGTTTAGTTCCAGTCAATCAGCCCCAGCATTTT.

The chain uses TRBV7-8 and TRBJ2-5; possibly TRBD1 for D (6 bases). This CDR3 has 15 residues. The V end was cut by 5 bases, the J end by 5 bases, with 18 bases between. Germline V gene sequence: CDR1 SGHVS, CDR2 FQNEAQ. CDR3 sequence (DNA): TGTGCCAGCAGCCAGGACAGTTCCACCCGGGAGACCCAGTACTTC. This gives the protein CASSQDSSTRETQYF.

CDR3 DNA: TGCAGCGTTGCTGGGACAGGGGGGGCCTACAATGAGCAGTTCTTC. Its translation is CSVAGTGGAYNEQFF. This rearrangement joins TRBV29-1 to TRBJ2-1; TRBD1 matches 11 bases. V lost 4 bases, J lost 2 bases, and 4 bases stayed unmatched. The CDR3 loop spans 15 amino acids. CDR1 and CDR2 (germline): SQVTM, ANQGSEA.

The chain recombines TRBV19 with TRBJ2-7; 7 bases line up with TRBD1. The CDR3 is made up of 15 amino acids. The germline V gene encodes CDR1 LNHDA and CDR2 SQIVND (reference sequence). V lost 9 bases and J lost 0; bases outside the gene matches: 11. The CDR3 loop reads CASSFGTDSSYEQYF. CDR3 in DNA: TGTGCCAGCTCTTTTGGGACAGACTCCTCCTACGAGCAGTACTTC.

The chain has TRBV27 and TRBJ2-7; maybe TRBD2 (5 bases). The length of the CDR3 is 15 residues. Germline V gene lookup returns CDR1 MNHEY and CDR2 SMNVEV (reference sequence). V was clipped by 2 bases and J by 3 bases, with 14 bases between them. The CDR3: CASSLSVATNYEQYF. For the CDR3, the DNA is TGTGCCAGCAGTTTAAGCGTAGCGACGAACTACGAGCAGTACTTC.

This sequence joins TRBV28 and TRBJ2-1; the match to TRBD2 covers 7 bases. This CDR3 has 18 residues. Trimming removed 5 bases from V and 3 bases from J; junction bases left unmatched: 16. Looked up from germline, CDR1 is MDHEN and CDR2 is SYDVKM. This CDR3 is CASSHHLLAEDYYNEQFF. As DNA, the CDR3 is TGTGCCAGCAGTCATCATCTTCTAGCGGAGGACTACTACAATGAGCAGTTCTTC.

The chain links TRBV27 to TRBJ2-1; possibly TRBD2 for D (6 bases). The CDR3 sequence is 15 residues long. The ends were cut back, 5 bases at V and 5 bases at J, with 16 bases in the middle. The V gene's germline CDR1 is MNHEY and CDR2 SMNVEV (reference sequence). The CDR3 is CASSGGLQDNNEQFF. CDR3 in DNA: TGTGCCAGCAGTGGGGGACTCCAGGATAACAATGAGCAGTTCTTC.

V is TRBV5-5 and J is TRBJ2-3; D uncertain. The germline V and J ends were trimmed by 1 base and 0 bases, with 12 bases remaining between them. There are 16 residues in the CDR3. In germline, CDR1 is SGHKS, CDR2 YYEKEE (reference sequence). This CDR3 is CASSLFSPSSTDTQYF. The CDR3, as DNA: TGTGCCAGCAGCTTGTTCAGTCCCTCTAGCACAGATACGCAGTATTTT.

V usage is TRBV29-1 and J usage is TRBJ1-2; D not resolved. Germline V gene data show CDR1 as SQVTM and CDR2 as ANQGSEA. V was trimmed by 2 bases and J by 5 bases, leaving 12 bases between them. This CDR3 has 13 residues. The CDR3 sequence: CSVEYQASYGYTF. The CDR3 DNA reads as TGCAGCGTTGAATACCAGGCTTCTTATGGCTACACCTTC.

V usage is TRBV6-5 and J usage is TRBJ2-7; D gene uncertain. V lost 7 bases to trimming and J lost 5 bases, with 15 bases between them. Germline V gives CDR1 MNHEY, CDR2 SVGAGI. The CDR3 length is 13 residues. The CDR3 sequence: CASNLLLINEQYF. The CDR3 DNA follows: TGTGCCAGCAACCTACTCCTTATTAACGAGCAGTACTTC.

The chain couples TRBV15 to TRBJ1-1; possible D gene TRBD1, 6 bases. V was cut by 0 bases and J by 5 bases, with 10 bases left in between. The germline V gene encodes CDR1 LNHNV and CDR2 YYDKDF (reference sequence). The CDR3 has 14 residues. CDR3 coding DNA: TGTGCCACCAGCAGAGATCAGGGGTTGACTGAAGCTTTCTTT. It is translated as CATSRDQGLTEAFF. The entire variable domain, with the rest obtained from reference TRBV15 and TRBJ1-1, is as follows: DAMVIQNPRYQVTQFGKPVTLSCSQTLNHNVMYWYQQKSSQAPKLLFHYYDKDFNNEADTPDNFQSRRPNTSFCFLDIRSPGLGDTAMYLCATSRDQGLTEAFFGQGTRLTVV.

V is TRBV5-8 and J is TRBJ2-1; D not certain. Germline loops: CDR1 SGHTS, CDR2 YDEGEE. V dropped 10 bases and J dropped 4 bases, with 12 bases sitting between them. This CDR3 has 12 amino acids. The CDR3 sequence: CAPESRYNEQFF. The CDR3 coding sequence is TGTGCCCCCGAAAGCAGGTACAATGAGCAGTTCTTC.

The chain uses TRBV7-9 and TRBJ1-4, with D perhaps TRBD1 (5 bases). The V gene's germline CDR1 is SEHNR and CDR2 FQNEAQ (reference sequence). The V and J ends lost 5 bases and 8 bases respectively, with 15 bases between them. The CDR3 has 14 amino acids. The CDR3 loop reads CASSGTSFSEKLFF. The CDR3 DNA follows: TGTGCCAGCAGCGGGACTTCCTTTTCAGAAAAACTGTTTTTT.

The V and J genes are TRBV9 and TRBJ2-5; the D gene is possibly TRBD2 (6 bases). The germline V gene has CDR1 SGDLS and CDR2 YYNGEE. This CDR3 spans 16 amino acids. Deletions cut 3 bases from V and 5 bases from J, with 20 bases between. The CDR3 DNA follows: TGTGCCAGCAGCGAGGGGACTCTACAGCTAAGCGAGACCCAGTACTTC. It specifies CASSEGTLQLSETQYF.

V gene TRBV13 combines with J gene TRBJ2-7; 7 bases are a match to TRBD2. The CDR3 spans 15 residues. The V and J ends lost 5 bases and 3 bases, in that order; junction bases with no gene match: 10. In germline, CDR1 is PRHDT, CDR2 FYEKMQ (reference sequence). CDR3 bases: TGTGCCAGCAGCCTACAAAGACTAGCCGTCTACGAGCAGTACTTC. Translation gives CASSLQRLAVYEQYF. Filled out from reference TRBV13 and TRBJ2-7, the complete variable domain reads AAGVIQSPRHLIKEKRETATLKCYPIPRHDTVYWYQQGPGQDPQFLISFYEKMQSDKGSIPDRFSAQQFSDYHSELNMSSLELGDSALYFCASSLQRLAVYEQYFGPGTRLTVT.

This sequence joins TRBV6-5 and TRBJ1-2, with D possibly being TRBD1 (5 bases). The CDR3 loop spans 14 amino acids. Germline V gene sequence: CDR1 MNHEY, CDR2 SVGAGI. V gave up 8 bases and J gave up 0 bases, with 13 bases separating them. CDR3 DNA sequence: TGTGCCAGCCTAGGGGAGGGCCCTAACTATGGCTACACCTTC. Protein: CASLGEGPNYGYTF.

V usage is TRBV30 and J usage is TRBJ2-1; D might be TRBD2 (6 bases). Deletions cut 2 bases from V and 10 bases from J, with 15 bases between. The germline V gene has CDR1 GTSNPN and CDR2 SVGIG (reference sequence). This CDR3 contains 13 residues. The CDR3 bases are TGTGCCTGGAGTCGGTTTTGGGGGGAAGAGCAGTTCTTC. It yields the protein CAWSRFWGEEQFF. Looking up the rest from reference TRBV30 and TRBJ2-1 gives the full variable domain: SQTIHQWPATLVQPVGSPLSLECTVEGTSNPNLYWYRQAAGRGLQLLFYSVGIGQISSEVPQNLSASRPQDRQFILSSKKLLLSDSGFYLCAWSRFWGEEQFFGPGTRLTVL.

This clone was counted once. The V and J genes are TRBV30 and TRBJ2-1, with 7 bases matching TRBD2. Germline V gene sequence: CDR1 GTSNPN, CDR2 SVGIG (reference sequence). The CDR3 consists of 13 residues. Trimming took 5 bases from V and 5 from J; bases not matched to a gene: 6. The CDR3 here is CAWASSGDNEQFF. The CDR3 DNA reads TGTGCCTGGGCGTCTAGCGGAGACAATGAGCAGTTCTTC.